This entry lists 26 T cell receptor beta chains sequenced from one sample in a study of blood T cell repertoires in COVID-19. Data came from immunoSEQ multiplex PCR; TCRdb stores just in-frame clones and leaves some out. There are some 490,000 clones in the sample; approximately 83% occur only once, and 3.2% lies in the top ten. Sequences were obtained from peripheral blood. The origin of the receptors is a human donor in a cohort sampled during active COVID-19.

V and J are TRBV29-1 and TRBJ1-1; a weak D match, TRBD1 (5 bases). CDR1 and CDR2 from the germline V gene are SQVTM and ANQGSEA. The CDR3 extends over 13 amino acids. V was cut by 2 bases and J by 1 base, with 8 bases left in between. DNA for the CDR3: TGCAGCGTTGAAAACAGGCCGAACACTGAAGCTTTCTTT. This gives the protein CSVENRPNTEAFF. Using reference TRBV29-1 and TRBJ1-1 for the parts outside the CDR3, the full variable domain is SAVISQKPSRDICQRGTSLTIQCQVDSQVTMMFWYRQQPGQSLTLIATANQGSEATYESGFVIDKFPISRPNLTFSTLTVSNMSPEDSSIYLCSVENRPNTEAFFGQGTRLTVV.

This chain's CDR3 is CAIRPSTGNEQYF. As DNA, the CDR3 is TGTGCCATCAGGCCCTCTACAGGGAACGAGCAGTACTTC. The chain joins TRBV10-3 to TRBJ2-7; perhaps TRBD1 as D (6 bases). The germline gives CDR1 ENHRY, CDR2 SYGVKD. The CDR3 sequence is 13 residues long. Trimming shortened V by 6 bases and J by 5 bases, and 14 bases separated the two germline ends.

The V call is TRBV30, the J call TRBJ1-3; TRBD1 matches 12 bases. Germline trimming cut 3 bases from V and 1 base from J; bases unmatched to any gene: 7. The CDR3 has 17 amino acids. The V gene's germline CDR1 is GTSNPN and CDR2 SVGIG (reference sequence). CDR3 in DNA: TGTGCCTGGAGCCTGGGACAGGGGGCCTTTTCTGGAAACACCATATATTTT. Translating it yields CAWSLGQGAFSGNTIYF.

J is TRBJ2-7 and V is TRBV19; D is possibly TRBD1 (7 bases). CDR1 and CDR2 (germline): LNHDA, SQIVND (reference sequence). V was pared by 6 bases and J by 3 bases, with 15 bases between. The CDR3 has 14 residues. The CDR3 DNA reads TGTGCCAGTAGCGGGACAGCCGGGGGCTACGAGCAGTACTTC. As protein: CASSGTAGGYEQYF.

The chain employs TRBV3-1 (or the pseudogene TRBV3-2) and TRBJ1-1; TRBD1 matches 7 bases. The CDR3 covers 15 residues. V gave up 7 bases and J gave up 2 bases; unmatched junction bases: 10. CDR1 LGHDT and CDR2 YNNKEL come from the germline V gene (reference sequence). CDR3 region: CASKGPGGLNTEAFF. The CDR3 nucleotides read TGTGCCAGCAAAGGTCCAGGGGGTCTTAACACTGAAGCTTTCTTT.

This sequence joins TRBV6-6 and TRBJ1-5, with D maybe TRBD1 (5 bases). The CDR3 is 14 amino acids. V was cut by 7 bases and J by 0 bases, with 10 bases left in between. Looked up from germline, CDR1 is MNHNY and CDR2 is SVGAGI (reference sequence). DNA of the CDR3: TGTGCCAGCAATTCCAGGGATAGCAATCAGCCCCAGCATTTT. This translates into CASNSRDSNQPQHF.

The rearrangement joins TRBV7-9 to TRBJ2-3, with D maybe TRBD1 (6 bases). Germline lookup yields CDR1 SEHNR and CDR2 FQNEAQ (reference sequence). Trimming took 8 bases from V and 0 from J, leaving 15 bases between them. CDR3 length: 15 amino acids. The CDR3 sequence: CASEEGVSSTDTQYF. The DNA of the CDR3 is TGTGCCAGCGAAGAGGGGGTCTCCAGCACAGATACGCAGTATTTT.

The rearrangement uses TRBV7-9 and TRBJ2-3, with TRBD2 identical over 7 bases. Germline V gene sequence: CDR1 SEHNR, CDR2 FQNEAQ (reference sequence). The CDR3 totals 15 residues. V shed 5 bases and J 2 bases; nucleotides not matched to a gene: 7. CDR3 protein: CASSLWRDYTDTQYF. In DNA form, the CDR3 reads TGTGCCAGCAGCCTTTGGCGGGACTACACAGATACGCAGTATTTT.

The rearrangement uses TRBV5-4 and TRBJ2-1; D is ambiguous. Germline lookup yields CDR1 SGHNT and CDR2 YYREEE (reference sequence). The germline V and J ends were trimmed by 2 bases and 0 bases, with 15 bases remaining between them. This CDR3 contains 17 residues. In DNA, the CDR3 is TGTGCCAGCAGCTTTGGGCAGCCTCTGAGCTCCTACAATGAGCAGTTCTTC. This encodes CASSFGQPLSSYNEQFF.

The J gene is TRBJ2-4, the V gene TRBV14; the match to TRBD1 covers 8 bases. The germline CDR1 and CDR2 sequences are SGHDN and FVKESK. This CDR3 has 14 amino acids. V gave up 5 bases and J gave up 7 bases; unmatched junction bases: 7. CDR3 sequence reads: CASSGRTGINIQYF. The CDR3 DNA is TGTGCCAGCAGCGGAAGGACAGGGATTAACATTCAGTACTTC.

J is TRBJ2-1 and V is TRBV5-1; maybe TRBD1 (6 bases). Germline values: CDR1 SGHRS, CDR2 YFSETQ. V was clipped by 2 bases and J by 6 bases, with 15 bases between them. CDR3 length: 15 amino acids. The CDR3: CASSFTQGPVNEQFF. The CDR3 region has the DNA TGCGCCAGCAGCTTCACACAGGGTCCCGTCAATGAGCAGTTCTTC.

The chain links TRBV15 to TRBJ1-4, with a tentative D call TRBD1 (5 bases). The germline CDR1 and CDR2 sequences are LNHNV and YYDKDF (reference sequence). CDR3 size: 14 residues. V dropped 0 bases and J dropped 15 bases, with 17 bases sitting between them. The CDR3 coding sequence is TGTGCCACCAGCAGAGATCTGGAGGGGACGCGGATGTTTTTT. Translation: CATSRDLEGTRMFF.

CDR3 coding DNA: TGTGCCAGCAGCTTGGGAGGAAGCTCCTACAATGAGCAGTTCTTC. Translated, it gives CASSLGGSSYNEQFF. This sequence joins TRBV5-6 and TRBJ2-1; D is unclear. Germline-derived CDR1 and CDR2 are SGHDT and YYEEEE. This CDR3 is built from 15 residues. V lost 0 bases and J lost 0, with 7 bases in between.

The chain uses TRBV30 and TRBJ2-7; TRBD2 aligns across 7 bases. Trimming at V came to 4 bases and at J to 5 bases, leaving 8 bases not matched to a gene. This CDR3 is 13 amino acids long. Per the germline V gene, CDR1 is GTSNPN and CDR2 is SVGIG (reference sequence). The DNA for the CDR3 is TGTGCCTGGAAGGGACTACATGGGAACGAGCAGTACTTC. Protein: CAWKGLHGNEQYF.

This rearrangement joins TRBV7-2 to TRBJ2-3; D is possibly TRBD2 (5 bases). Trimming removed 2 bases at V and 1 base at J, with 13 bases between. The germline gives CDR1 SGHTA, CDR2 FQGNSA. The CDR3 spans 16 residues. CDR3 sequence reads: CASSLQPRAGTDTQYF. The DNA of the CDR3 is TGTGCCAGCAGCTTACAACCACGAGCGGGCACAGATACGCAGTATTTT.

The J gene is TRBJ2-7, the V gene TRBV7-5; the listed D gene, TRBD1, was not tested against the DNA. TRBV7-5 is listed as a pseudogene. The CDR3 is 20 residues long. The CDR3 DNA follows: TGTGCCAGAAGCTTCGGACAAGACTTAAAAGGCCCTACCAGCTCCTACGAGCAGTACTTC. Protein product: CARSFGQDLKGPTSSYEQYF.

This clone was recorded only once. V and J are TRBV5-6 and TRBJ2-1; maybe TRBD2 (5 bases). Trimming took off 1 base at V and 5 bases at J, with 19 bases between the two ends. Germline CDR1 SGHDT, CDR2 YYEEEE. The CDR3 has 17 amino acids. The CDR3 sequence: CASSLRSLLASNNEQFF. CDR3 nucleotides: TGTGCCAGCAGCTTGAGATCTTTGCTAGCTTCGAACAATGAGCAGTTCTTC.

CDR3 loop: CATSRDSRETQYF. CDR3 nucleotide sequence: TGTGCCACCAGCAGAGATTCACGGGAGACCCAGTACTTC. V and J are TRBV15 and TRBJ2-5; D not resolved. Trimming removed 0 bases from V and 5 bases from J, with 7 bases in between. The germline V gene has CDR1 LNHNV and CDR2 YYDKDF (reference sequence). The length of the CDR3 is 13 residues.

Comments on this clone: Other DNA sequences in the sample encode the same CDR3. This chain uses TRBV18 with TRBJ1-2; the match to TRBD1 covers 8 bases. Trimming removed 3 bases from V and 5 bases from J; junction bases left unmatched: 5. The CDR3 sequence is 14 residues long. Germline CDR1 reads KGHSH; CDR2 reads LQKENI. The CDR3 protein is CASSPGQDLYGYTF. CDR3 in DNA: TGTGCCAGCTCACCGGGACAGGATTTATATGGCTACACCTTC.

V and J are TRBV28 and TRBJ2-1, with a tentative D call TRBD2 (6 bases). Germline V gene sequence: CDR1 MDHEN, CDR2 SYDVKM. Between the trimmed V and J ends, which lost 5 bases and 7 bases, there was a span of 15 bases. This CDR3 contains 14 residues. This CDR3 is CASSPLDYRNEQFF. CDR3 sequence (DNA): TGTGCCAGCAGTCCACTGGACTACCGGAATGAGCAGTTCTTC.

The CDR3 sequence: CASSAGRTSGYTDTQYF. The DNA for the CDR3 is TGTGCCAGCAGTGCCGGCCGGACTAGCGGGTACACAGATACGCAGTATTTT. This chain links TRBV6-1 with TRBJ2-3; 11 bases line up with TRBD2. The V segment lost 4 bases and the J segment 2 bases; nucleotides outside the gene matches: 8. Germline V gene sequence: CDR1 MNHNS, CDR2 SASEGT. The CDR3 consists of 17 residues.

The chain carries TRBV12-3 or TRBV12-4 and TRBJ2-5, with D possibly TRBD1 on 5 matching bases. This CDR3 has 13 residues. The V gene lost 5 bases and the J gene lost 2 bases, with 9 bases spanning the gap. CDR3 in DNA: TGTGCCAGCAGTCGACAGCTACAAGAGACCCAGTACTTC. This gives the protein CASSRQLQETQYF.

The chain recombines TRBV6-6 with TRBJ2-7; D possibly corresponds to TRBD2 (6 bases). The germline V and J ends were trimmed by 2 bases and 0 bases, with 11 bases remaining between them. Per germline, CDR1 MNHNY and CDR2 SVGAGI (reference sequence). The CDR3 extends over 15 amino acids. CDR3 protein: CASSYPDGSSYEQYF. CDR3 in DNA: TGTGCCAGCAGTTACCCGGACGGGAGCTCCTACGAGCAGTACTTC.

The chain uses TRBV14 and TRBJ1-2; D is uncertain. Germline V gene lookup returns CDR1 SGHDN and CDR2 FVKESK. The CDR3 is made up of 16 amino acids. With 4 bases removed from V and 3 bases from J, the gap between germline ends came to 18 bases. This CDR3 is CASSRSGWGSYYGYTF. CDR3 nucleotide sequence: TGTGCCAGCAGCCGGTCGGGGTGGGGTTCGTACTATGGCTACACCTTC.

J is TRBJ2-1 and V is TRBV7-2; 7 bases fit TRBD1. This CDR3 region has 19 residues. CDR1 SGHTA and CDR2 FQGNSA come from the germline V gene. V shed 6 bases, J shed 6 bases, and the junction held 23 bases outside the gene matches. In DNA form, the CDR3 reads TGTGCCAGCAGACCCCAGTACGGACAGGCCCTGCGACCCGGCAATGAGCAGTTCTTC. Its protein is CASRPQYGQALRPGNEQFF.

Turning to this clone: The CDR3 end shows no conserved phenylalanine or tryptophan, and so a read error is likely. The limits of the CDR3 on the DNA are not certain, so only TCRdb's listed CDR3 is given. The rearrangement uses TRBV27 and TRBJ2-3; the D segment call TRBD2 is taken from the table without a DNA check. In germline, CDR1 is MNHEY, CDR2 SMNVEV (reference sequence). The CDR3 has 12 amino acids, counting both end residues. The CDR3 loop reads CASSPPTRGLVE.